A selection of T cell receptor beta chains follows, all from one sample in a study of cytomegalovirus exposure and HLA in healthy donors. Sequencing was performed with immunoSEQ multiplex PCR; in TCRdb, only in-frame clones are kept and a portion is missing. This sample yields tens of thousands of clones, of which over 90% are seen a single time; 3% to 3.5% belongs to the top ten. The specimen sequenced was PBMCs. These receptors were taken from a young woman in good health and CMV-seropositive. Both conserved end residues are part of each CDR3. Clone sizes are given selectively: once, few, many, or a class where the clone is expanded.

V,size,J,CDR3
TRBV28,.,TRBJ2-3,CASSFGGLPFTDTQYF
TRBV28,.,TRBJ2-1,CASSSSTGSGVVSYNEQFF
TRBV6-1,.,TRBJ1-1,CASRPGGGTEAFF
TRBV4-2,.,TRBJ2-3,CASSQGVAGTDTQYF
TRBV7-2,.,TRBJ2-1,CASSIHSGATYNEQFF
TRBV19,.,TRBJ1-2,CASSLTLANYGYTF
TRBV11-2,once,TRBJ1-3,CASSLGPTRAPFGNTIYF
TRBV27,once,TRBJ1-1,CASRPTGASEAFF
TRBV6-8,.,TRBJ1-3,CASSYSPCDLRKGNTIYF
TRBV7-9,.,TRBJ1-4,CASSLALAPVGEKLFF
TRBV10-2,many,TRBJ2-7,CASGTATYEQYF
TRBV7-9,.,TRBJ2-1,CASSLSGGAGAYNEQFF
TRBV5-6,.,TRBJ2-1,CASSSFAGTPSYNEQFF
TRBV28,.,TRBJ2-6,CATLVRANVLTF
TRBV5-4,.,TRBJ1-1,CASSLEGQNTEAFF
TRBV9,.,TRBJ2-1,CASSEGTGAREQFF
TRBV14,.,TRBJ2-7,CASSHGVSGIYYEQYF
TRBV13,.,TRBJ1-1,CASSLSGEPNTEAFF
TRBV28,.,TRBJ1-2,CASSLPRGQGLHGYTF
TRBV19,.,TRBJ2-5,CASSIRGARETQYF
TRBV6-1,.,TRBJ2-3,CASSRDSRGDTQYF
TRBV4-2,.,TRBJ1-5,CASSQDWGRLEPQHF
TRBV6-1,.,TRBJ2-1,CASRKHEQFF